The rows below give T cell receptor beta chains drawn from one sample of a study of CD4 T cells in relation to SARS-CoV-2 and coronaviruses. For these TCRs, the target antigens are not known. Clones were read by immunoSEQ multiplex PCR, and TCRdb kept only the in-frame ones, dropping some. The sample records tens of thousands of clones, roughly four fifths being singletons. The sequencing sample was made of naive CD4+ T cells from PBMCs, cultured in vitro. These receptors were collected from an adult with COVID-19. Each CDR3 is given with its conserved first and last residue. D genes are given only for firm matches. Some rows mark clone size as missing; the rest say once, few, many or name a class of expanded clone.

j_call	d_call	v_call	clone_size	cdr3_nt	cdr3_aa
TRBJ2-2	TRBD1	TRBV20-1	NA	TGCAGTGCTAGTTTATACAGGGGGACAACCGGGGAGCTGTTTTTT	CSASLYRGTTGELFF
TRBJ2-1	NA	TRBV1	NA	TGCACCAGCAGCCAACCGAACAATGAGCAGTTCTTC	CTSSQPNNEQFF
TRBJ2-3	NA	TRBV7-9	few	TGTGCCAGCAGCTATCGACTAGGTGGCACAGATACGCAGTATTTT	CASSYRLGGTDTQYF
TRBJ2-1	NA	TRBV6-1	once	TGTGCCAGCAGTGAACCGACAGTTTACAATGAGCAGTTCTTC	CASSEPTVYNEQFF
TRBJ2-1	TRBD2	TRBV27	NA	TGTGCCAGCAGTTTAAAGGGCGGGAGGGCTTACAATGAGCAGTTCTTC	CASSLKGGRAYNEQFF
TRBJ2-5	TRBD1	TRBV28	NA	TGTGCCATCCAAGGGACAGGGAAGGTGGAGACCCAGTACTTC	CAIQGTGKVETQYF
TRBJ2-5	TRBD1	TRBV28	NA	TGTGCCAGCAGTTTCCCTGACAGGGAACGGGAGACCCAGTACTTC	CASSFPDRERETQYF
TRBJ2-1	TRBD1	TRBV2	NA	TGTGCCAGCAGTCCGGACAGGGATAGGTCCTACAATGAGCAGTTCTTC	CASSPDRDRSYNEQFF
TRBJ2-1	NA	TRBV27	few	TGTGCCAGCAGTCCCTCTGCGTCGGGCAATGAGCAGTTCTTC	CASSPSASGNEQFF
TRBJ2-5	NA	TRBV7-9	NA	TGTGCCAGCAGCTCCACCTCCGGGGCTCAAGAGACCCAGTACTTC	CASSSTSGAQETQYF
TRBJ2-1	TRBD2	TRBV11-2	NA	TGTGCCAGCAGCTTAGTCAACCCGGGACTAGCGGGATTCGATGAGCAGTTCTTC	CASSLVNPGLAGFDEQFF
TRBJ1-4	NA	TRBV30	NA	TGTGCCTGGAGTCGGGGCAGGGTTCGGGAAAAACTGTTTTTT	CAWSRGRVREKLFF
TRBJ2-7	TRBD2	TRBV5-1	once	TGCGCCAGCAGCTTCCCTAAGGGACTAGCACACACTGGGGTCTACGAGCAGTACTTC	CASSFPKGLAHTGVYEQYF
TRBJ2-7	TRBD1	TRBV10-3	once	TGTGCCATCAGCCCGGGACAGGGGAGCTACGAGCAGTACTTC	CAISPGQGSYEQYF
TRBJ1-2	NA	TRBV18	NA	TGTGCCAGCTCACCGGACAGCGGCTATGGCTACACCTTC	CASSPDSGYGYTF
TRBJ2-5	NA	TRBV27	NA	TGTGCCAGCAGTTTAGGGGAGACCCAGTACTTC	CASSLGETQYF
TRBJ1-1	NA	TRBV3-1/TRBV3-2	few	TGTGCCAGCAGCCAATGGGGGTCCACTGAAGCTTTCTTT	CASSQWGSTEAFF
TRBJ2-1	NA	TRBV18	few	TGTGCCAGCTCACGGTCCAGGGGCGGTGAGCAGTTCTTC	CASSRSRGGEQFF
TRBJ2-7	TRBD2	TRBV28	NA	TGTGCCAGGGGCGGGAGGACCTCCTACGAGCAGTACTTC	CARGGRTSYEQYF
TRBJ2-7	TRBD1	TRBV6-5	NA	TGTGCCAGCAGTTATGCCGGGACAGGGCCCTACGAGCAGTACTTC	CASSYAGTGPYEQYF
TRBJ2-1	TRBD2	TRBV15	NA	TGTGCCACCAGCAGAGAGGCCAGCGGGAGTTATGAGCAGTTCTTC	CATSREASGSYEQFF
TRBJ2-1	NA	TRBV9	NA	TGTGCCAGCAGCGTAGGCTATACTAATGAGCAGTTCTTC	CASSVGYTNEQFF
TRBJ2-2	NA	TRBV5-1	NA	TGCGCCAGCAGCCACCAAAAGCCGGGTTCACAGCCCGGGGAGCTGTTTTTT	CASSHQKPGSQPGELFF
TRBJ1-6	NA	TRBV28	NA	TGTGCCAGCAGTACCCCGGGCTCAAATGATTCACCCCTCCACTTT	CASSTPGSNDSPLHF
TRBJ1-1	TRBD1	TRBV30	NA	TGTGCCTGGAGTGTAAGCCGGACAGGGGAAAACACTGAAGCTTTCTTT	CAWSVSRTGENTEAFF
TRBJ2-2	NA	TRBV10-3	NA	TGTGCCATCGGCCAGACTAGTTTCACCGGGGAGCTGTTTTTT	CAIGQTSFTGELFF
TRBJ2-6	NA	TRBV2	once	TGTGCCAGCAGTGTTGAGGCCGGGGCCAACGTCCTGACTTTC	CASSVEAGANVLTF
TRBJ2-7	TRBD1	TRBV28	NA	TGTGCCAGCACAGAGGGTGGGACAGCTCGCTACGAGCAGTACTTC	CASTEGGTARYEQYF
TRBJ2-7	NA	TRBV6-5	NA	TGTGCCAGCCATAAACAGGGCTACGAGCAGTACTTC	CASHKQGYEQYF
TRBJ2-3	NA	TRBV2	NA	TGTGCCAGCAGTGCCAGCCGGGGTCGAAGAAGCACAGATACGCAGTATTTT	CASSASRGRRSTDTQYF
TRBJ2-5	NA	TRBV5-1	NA	TGCGCCAGCAGCTTGAATCCGAGACAAGAGACCCAGTACTTC	CASSLNPRQETQYF
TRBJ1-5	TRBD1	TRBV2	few	TGTGCCAGCAGCCTCCAGGGGGGGCGCAATCAGCCCCAGCATTTT	CASSLQGGRNQPQHF
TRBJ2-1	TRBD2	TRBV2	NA	TGTGCCAGCAGTGATTCCGGCGGGAGTAGAGACAATGAGCAGTTCTTC	CASSDSGGSRDNEQFF
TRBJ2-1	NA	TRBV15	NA	TGTGCCACCAGCAGAGATAGGAGGAGAGCAAGCTCCTACAATGAGCAGTTCTTC	CATSRDRRRASSYNEQFF
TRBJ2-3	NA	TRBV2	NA	TGTGCCAGCAGTGAGGGAGGTTCTGGCACAGATACGCAGTATTTT	CASSEGGSGTDTQYF
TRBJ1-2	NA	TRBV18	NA	TGTGCCAGCTCGCCCCAGGGGCGGTCGATCGGCTACACCTTC	CASSPQGRSIGYTF
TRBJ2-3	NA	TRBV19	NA	TGTGCCAGTATGGTGGCAGATACGCAGTATTTT	CASMVADTQYF
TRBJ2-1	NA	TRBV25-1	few	TGTGCCAGCAGTGACTCCAACTACAATGAGCAGTTCTTC	CASSDSNYNEQFF
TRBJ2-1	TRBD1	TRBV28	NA	TGTGCCAGCAGGACAGGGGGCCCGGCCTACAATGAGCAGTTCTTC	CASRTGGPAYNEQFF
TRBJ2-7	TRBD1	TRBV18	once	TGTGCCAGCTCACCACGATCGGGACAGGGCTCCCACGAGCAGTACTTC	CASSPRSGQGSHEQYF
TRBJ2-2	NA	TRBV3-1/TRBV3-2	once	TGTGCCAGCAGCCAAGAGATACATAACACCGGGGAGCTGTTTTTT	CASSQEIHNTGELFF
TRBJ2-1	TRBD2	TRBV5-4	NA	TGTGCCAGCAGCCCCCCTAGCGGGATTAAGGCGTTCTTC	CASSPPSGIKAFF
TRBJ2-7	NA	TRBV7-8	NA	TGTGCCAGCAGCTTAGCGACTTCCTACGAGCAGTACTTC	CASSLATSYEQYF
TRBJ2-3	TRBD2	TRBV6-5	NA	TGTGCCAGCAGTTACACGGGGGGTTCGACAGATACGCAGTATTTT	CASSYTGGSTDTQYF
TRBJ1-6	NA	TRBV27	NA	TGTGCCAGCAGTTTTTCTAGCGATTCACCCCTCCACTTT	CASSFSSDSPLHF
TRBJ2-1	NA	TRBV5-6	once	TGTGCCAGCAGCCGGGGCCGCCCGTACAATGAGCAGTTCTTC	CASSRGRPYNEQFF
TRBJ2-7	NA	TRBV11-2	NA	TGTGCCAGCAGCGTTACCCTTCAAACTTTCTTAAAGACCTACGAGCAGTACTTC	CASSVTLQTFLKTYEQYF